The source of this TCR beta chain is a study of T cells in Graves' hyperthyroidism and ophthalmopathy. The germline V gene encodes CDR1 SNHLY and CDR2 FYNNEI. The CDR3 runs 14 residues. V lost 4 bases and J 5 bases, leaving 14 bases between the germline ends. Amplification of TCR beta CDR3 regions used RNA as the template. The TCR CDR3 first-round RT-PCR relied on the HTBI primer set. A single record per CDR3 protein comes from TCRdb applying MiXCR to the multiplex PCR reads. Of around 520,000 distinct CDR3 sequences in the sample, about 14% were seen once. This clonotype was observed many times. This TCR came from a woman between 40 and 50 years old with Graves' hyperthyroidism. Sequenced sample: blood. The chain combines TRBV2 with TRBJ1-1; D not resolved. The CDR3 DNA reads TGTGCCAGCAGTGTCGAGGGCTTCTCGACTGAAGCTTTCTTT. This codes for CASSVEGFSTEAFF.